This T cell receptor (beta chain) was recovered during a study of cytomegalovirus exposure and HLA in healthy donors. This clone occurred a few times. Germline loops: CDR1 ENHRY, CDR2 SYGVKD. J gave up 5 bases and V 0 bases, and 0 bases lay outside the gene matches. The CDR3 has 14 amino acids. PCR involved 60 Vbeta and 13 Jbeta primers. Sequencing was performed with immunoSEQ multiplex PCR; in TCRdb, only in-frame clones are kept and a portion is missing. The table lists 150,000 to 200,000 clones, about 10% of them singletons. This receptor was obtained from a woman aged 25 to 39 in good health and CMV-seropositive. The chain uses TRBV10-3 and TRBJ1-5; TRBD1 matches 8 bases. Sequenced input: PBMCs. The CDR3 coding sequence is TGTGCCATCAGTGAGTCGGACAGGGATCAGCCCCAGCATTTT. This sequence encodes CAISESDRDQPQHF.